Listed below are T cell receptor beta chains from one sample, sequenced in a study of T-cell memory formation after mild COVID-19. TCRdb re-called the 5' RACE reads through MiXCR, storing one row per CDR3 protein. The profile shows about 140,000 distinct CDR3 sequences, about 14% of them singletons. Sample: PBMCs or a T cell subset sorted from them (not recorded which). The receptor set was obtained from an adult woman who had mild COVID-19 (a few samples of this study predate the infection). Cell type and time point are not known. Both conserved end residues are part of each CDR3. Fields, in order: V gene, D gene, clone size, J gene, CDR3 protein, CDR3 DNA. The D gene is left open where the match is weak. Clone size, where shown, is once, few, many, or a class for clones that have expanded.

v_call: TRBV6-6; d_call: .; clone_size: .; j_call: TRBJ2-7; cdr3_aa: CASTYQGGLEQYF; cdr3_nt: TGTGCCAGCACCTACCAGGGAGGCCTCGAGCAGTACTTC
v_call: TRBV27; d_call: TRBD1; clone_size: few; j_call: TRBJ2-3; cdr3_aa: CASSPRDRAADTQYF; cdr3_nt: TGTGCCAGCAGTCCCCGGGACAGGGCTGCAGATACGCAGTATTTT
v_call: TRBV7-2; d_call: TRBD2; clone_size: few; j_call: TRBJ2-7; cdr3_aa: CASSRSGLAPAYEQYF; cdr3_nt: TGTGCCAGCAGCCGCTCCGGACTAGCGCCCGCCTACGAGCAGTACTTC
v_call: TRBV30; d_call: .; clone_size: few; j_call: TRBJ2-1; cdr3_aa: CAWSSINEQFF; cdr3_nt: TGTGCCTGGAGTTCAATTAATGAGCAGTTCTTC
v_call: TRBV24-1; d_call: .; clone_size: .; j_call: TRBJ2-5; cdr3_aa: CATSDFRRETQYF; cdr3_nt: TGTGCCACCAGTGATTTCCGGAGGGAGACCCAGTACTTC
v_call: TRBV4-1; d_call: .; clone_size: .; j_call: TRBJ1-5; cdr3_aa: CASSQGSLNQPQHF; cdr3_nt: TGCGCCAGCAGCCAAGGCAGCCTAAATCAGCCCCAGCATTTT
v_call: TRBV7-2; d_call: TRBD2; clone_size: few; j_call: TRBJ2-5; cdr3_aa: CASTREGGRAGETQYF; cdr3_nt: TGTGCCAGCACCCGAGAAGGCGGGAGGGCCGGAGAGACCCAGTACTTC
v_call: TRBV30; d_call: TRBD1; clone_size: many; j_call: TRBJ1-5; cdr3_aa: CAWKGQGNQPQHF; cdr3_nt: TGTGCCTGGAAGGGACAGGGGAATCAGCCCCAGCATTTT
v_call: TRBV20-1; d_call: .; clone_size: few; j_call: TRBJ2-1; cdr3_aa: CSARPRGYNEQFF; cdr3_nt: TGCAGTGCTAGACCCCGGGGCTACAATGAGCAGTTCTTC
v_call: TRBV29-1; d_call: TRBD1; clone_size: few; j_call: TRBJ2-7; cdr3_aa: CSVAGRTGVTEQYF; cdr3_nt: TGCAGCGTTGCGGGCAGGACAGGGGTGACCGAGCAGTACTTC
v_call: TRBV7-6; d_call: .; clone_size: .; j_call: TRBJ2-7; cdr3_aa: CASSLALQGYEQYF; cdr3_nt: TGTGCCAGCAGCTTAGCCCTCCAGGGTTACGAGCAGTACTTC
v_call: TRBV5-1; d_call: .; clone_size: .; j_call: TRBJ2-1; cdr3_aa: CASSTVPGTNYNEQFF; cdr3_nt: TGCGCCAGCAGCACGGTGCCCGGGACCAATTACAATGAGCAGTTCTTC
v_call: TRBV19; d_call: .; clone_size: few; j_call: TRBJ2-5; cdr3_aa: CASSGTRNMETQYF; cdr3_nt: TGTGCCAGTTCGGGAACTAGGAATATGGAGACCCAGTACTTC
v_call: TRBV18; d_call: TRBD2; clone_size: few; j_call: TRBJ2-7; cdr3_aa: CASSPPGGEGRYEQYF; cdr3_nt: TGTGCCAGCTCACCCCCCGGGGGGGAGGGCCGGTACGAGCAGTACTTC
v_call: TRBV30; d_call: TRBD1; clone_size: .; j_call: TRBJ1-2; cdr3_aa: CAWSRGLWGQNYGYTF; cdr3_nt: TGTGCCTGGTCCCGGGGCTTATGGGGACAGAACTATGGCTACACCTTC
v_call: TRBV12-3/TRBV12-4; d_call: TRBD1; clone_size: .; j_call: TRBJ2-5; cdr3_aa: CASREQGEQETQYF; cdr3_nt: TGTGCCAGCAGAGAACAGGGGGAACAAGAGACCCAGTACTTC
v_call: TRBV20-1; d_call: TRBD2; clone_size: .; j_call: TRBJ2-1; cdr3_aa: CSASMLAGLYNEQFF; cdr3_nt: TGCAGTGCTAGTATGCTAGCGGGTTTATACAATGAGCAGTTCTTC
v_call: TRBV11-2; d_call: .; clone_size: few; j_call: TRBJ2-7; cdr3_aa: CASSLVASSYEQYF; cdr3_nt: TGTGCCAGCAGCTTAGTGGCCAGTTCCTACGAGCAGTACTTC
v_call: TRBV11-2; d_call: TRBD2; clone_size: .; j_call: TRBJ2-2; cdr3_aa: CASSFRLAGNTGELFF; cdr3_nt: TGTGCCAGCAGCTTCCGACTAGCGGGAAACACCGGGGAGCTGTTTTTT
v_call: TRBV11-2; d_call: .; clone_size: .; j_call: TRBJ2-3; cdr3_aa: CASAPKGGWSDTQYF; cdr3_nt: TGTGCCAGCGCCCCCAAAGGGGGGTGGTCAGATACGCAGTATTTT
v_call: TRBV5-6; d_call: .; clone_size: .; j_call: TRBJ2-3; cdr3_aa: CASSSMDTQYF; cdr3_nt: TGTGCCAGCAGCTCGATGGATACGCAGTATTTT
v_call: TRBV20-1; d_call: .; clone_size: .; j_call: TRBJ2-3; cdr3_aa: CSPPGTSSTDTQYF; cdr3_nt: TGCAGTCCCCCTGGGACAAGCTCCACAGATACGCAGTATTTT
v_call: TRBV4-1; d_call: .; clone_size: .; j_call: TRBJ1-5; cdr3_aa: CASSTDPNQPQHF; cdr3_nt: TGCGCCAGCAGCACCGACCCAAATCAGCCCCAGCATTTT
v_call: TRBV4-1; d_call: TRBD2; clone_size: many; j_call: TRBJ2-7; cdr3_aa: CASSPPTSGGLTIYEQYF; cdr3_nt: TGCGCCAGCAGCCCGCCGACTAGCGGGGGGCTCACGATATACGAGCAGTACTTC
v_call: TRBV3-1; d_call: TRBD1; clone_size: once; j_call: TRBJ1-2; cdr3_aa: CASSQSTGTGDGYGYTF; cdr3_nt: TGTGCCAGCAGCCAATCCACCGGGACAGGGGATGGCTATGGCTACACCTTC
v_call: TRBV20-1; d_call: TRBD1; clone_size: .; j_call: TRBJ2-3; cdr3_aa: CSATPGTGLTDTQYF; cdr3_nt: TGCAGTGCTACACCCGGGACAGGGCTCACAGATACGCAGTATTTT
v_call: TRBV29-1; d_call: TRBD1; clone_size: .; j_call: TRBJ2-5; cdr3_aa: CSAMDRKGQETQYF; cdr3_nt: TGCAGCGCCATGGACAGGAAGGGGCAAGAGACCCAGTACTTC
v_call: TRBV24-1; d_call: TRBD1; clone_size: .; j_call: TRBJ1-2; cdr3_aa: CATSDGTGVSGYTF; cdr3_nt: TGTGCCACCAGTGATGGGACAGGGGTGTCTGGCTACACCTTC
v_call: TRBV3-1; d_call: .; clone_size: .; j_call: TRBJ1-2; cdr3_aa: CASSQGRLGYTF; cdr3_nt: TGTGCCAGCAGCCAAGGAAGACTTGGCTACACCTTC
v_call: TRBV4-1; d_call: .; clone_size: few; j_call: TRBJ2-1; cdr3_aa: CASSQVRYNEQFF; cdr3_nt: TGCGCCAGCAGCCAGGTCCGTTACAATGAGCAGTTCTTC
v_call: TRBV5-1; d_call: .; clone_size: few; j_call: TRBJ2-7; cdr3_aa: CASSAQGQQYF; cdr3_nt: TGCGCCAGCAGCGCACAGGGACAGCAGTACTTC
v_call: TRBV24-1; d_call: .; clone_size: few; j_call: TRBJ2-3; cdr3_aa: CATSDRTGTDTQYF; cdr3_nt: TGTGCCACCAGTGACCGGACAGGCACAGATACGCAGTATTTT
v_call: TRBV20-1; d_call: TRBD2; clone_size: few; j_call: TRBJ2-1; cdr3_aa: CSASQRAGGVWNEQFF; cdr3_nt: TGCAGTGCTAGTCAGAGAGCGGGAGGTGTGTGGAATGAGCAGTTCTTC
v_call: TRBV4-3; d_call: .; clone_size: .; j_call: TRBJ2-3; cdr3_aa: CASSQDHISSDTQYF; cdr3_nt: TGCGCCAGCAGCCAAGATCATATCTCTTCCGATACGCAGTATTTT
v_call: TRBV7-3; d_call: .; clone_size: few; j_call: TRBJ2-3; cdr3_aa: CASSSSGGNTQYF; cdr3_nt: TGTGCCAGCAGCTCATCAGGGGGGAATACGCAGTATTTT
v_call: TRBV20-1; d_call: .; clone_size: few; j_call: TRBJ1-5; cdr3_aa: CSARDGGDYSNQPQHF; cdr3_nt: TGCAGTGCTAGAGATGGTGGGGACTATAGCAATCAGCCCCAGCATTTT
v_call: TRBV7-9; d_call: TRBD1; clone_size: few; j_call: TRBJ2-7; cdr3_aa: CASSFRPGTDPYEQYF; cdr3_nt: TGTGCCAGCAGCTTCAGGCCCGGGACAGACCCCTACGAGCAGTACTTC
v_call: TRBV12-3/TRBV12-4; d_call: TRBD1; clone_size: .; j_call: TRBJ1-1; cdr3_aa: CASSDRETEAFF; cdr3_nt: TGTGCCAGCAGTGACAGGGAAACTGAAGCTTTCTTT
v_call: TRBV6-4; d_call: TRBD1; clone_size: .; j_call: TRBJ2-5; cdr3_aa: CASSDRSVAIGDRGQETQYF; cdr3_nt: TGTGCCAGCAGTGACCGGTCGGTGGCCATTGGGGACAGGGGTCAAGAGACCCAGTACTTC
v_call: TRBV7-2; d_call: TRBD2; clone_size: .; j_call: TRBJ2-3; cdr3_aa: CASSAPGLAGGTDTQYF; cdr3_nt: TGTGCCAGCAGCGCCCCGGGACTAGCGGGAGGGACAGATACGCAGTATTTT
v_call: TRBV7-9; d_call: TRBD1; clone_size: .; j_call: TRBJ1-1; cdr3_aa: CASSPGQGPTEAFF; cdr3_nt: TGTGCCAGCAGCCCGGGACAGGGACCCACTGAAGCTTTCTTT
v_call: TRBV7-8; d_call: .; clone_size: few; j_call: TRBJ1-4; cdr3_aa: CASSTSRGAGTNEKLFF; cdr3_nt: TGTGCCAGCAGCACCAGTAGGGGGGCAGGAACTAATGAAAAACTGTTTTTT
v_call: TRBV4-3; d_call: .; clone_size: many; j_call: TRBJ2-1; cdr3_aa: CASSPSRTSYNEQFF; cdr3_nt: TGCGCCAGCAGCCCCTCACGGACCTCCTACAATGAGCAGTTCTTC
v_call: TRBV27; d_call: TRBD1; clone_size: .; j_call: TRBJ1-6; cdr3_aa: CASSPADRVASPLHF; cdr3_nt: TGTGCCAGCAGTCCTGCAGACAGGGTCGCTTCACCCCTCCACTTT